This T cell receptor beta chain derives from a study of early T cells in non-severe SARS-CoV-2 infection. MiXCR, run by TCRdb on the 5' RACE reads, gives a single entry per CDR3 protein. Here the sample spans some 76,000 distinct CDR3 sequences, around 13% being singletons. Between the trimmed V and J ends, which lost 7 bases and 2 bases, there was a span of 11 bases. Germline V lookup: CDR1 MNHNY, CDR2 SVGAGI (reference sequence). The CDR3 totals 13 residues. This clonotype has a count of ten or more. Sequenced: whole blood. This chain joins TRBV6-6 and TRBJ2-5, with D perhaps TRBD1 (6 bases). The sequence came from an adult who was a healthcare worker with PCR-confirmed SARS-CoV-2 infection or an uninfected control (not recorded which). In DNA, the CDR3 is TGTGCCAGCACCCGGACAGTTCAAGAGACCCAGTACTTC. Encoded protein: CASTRTVQETQYF.